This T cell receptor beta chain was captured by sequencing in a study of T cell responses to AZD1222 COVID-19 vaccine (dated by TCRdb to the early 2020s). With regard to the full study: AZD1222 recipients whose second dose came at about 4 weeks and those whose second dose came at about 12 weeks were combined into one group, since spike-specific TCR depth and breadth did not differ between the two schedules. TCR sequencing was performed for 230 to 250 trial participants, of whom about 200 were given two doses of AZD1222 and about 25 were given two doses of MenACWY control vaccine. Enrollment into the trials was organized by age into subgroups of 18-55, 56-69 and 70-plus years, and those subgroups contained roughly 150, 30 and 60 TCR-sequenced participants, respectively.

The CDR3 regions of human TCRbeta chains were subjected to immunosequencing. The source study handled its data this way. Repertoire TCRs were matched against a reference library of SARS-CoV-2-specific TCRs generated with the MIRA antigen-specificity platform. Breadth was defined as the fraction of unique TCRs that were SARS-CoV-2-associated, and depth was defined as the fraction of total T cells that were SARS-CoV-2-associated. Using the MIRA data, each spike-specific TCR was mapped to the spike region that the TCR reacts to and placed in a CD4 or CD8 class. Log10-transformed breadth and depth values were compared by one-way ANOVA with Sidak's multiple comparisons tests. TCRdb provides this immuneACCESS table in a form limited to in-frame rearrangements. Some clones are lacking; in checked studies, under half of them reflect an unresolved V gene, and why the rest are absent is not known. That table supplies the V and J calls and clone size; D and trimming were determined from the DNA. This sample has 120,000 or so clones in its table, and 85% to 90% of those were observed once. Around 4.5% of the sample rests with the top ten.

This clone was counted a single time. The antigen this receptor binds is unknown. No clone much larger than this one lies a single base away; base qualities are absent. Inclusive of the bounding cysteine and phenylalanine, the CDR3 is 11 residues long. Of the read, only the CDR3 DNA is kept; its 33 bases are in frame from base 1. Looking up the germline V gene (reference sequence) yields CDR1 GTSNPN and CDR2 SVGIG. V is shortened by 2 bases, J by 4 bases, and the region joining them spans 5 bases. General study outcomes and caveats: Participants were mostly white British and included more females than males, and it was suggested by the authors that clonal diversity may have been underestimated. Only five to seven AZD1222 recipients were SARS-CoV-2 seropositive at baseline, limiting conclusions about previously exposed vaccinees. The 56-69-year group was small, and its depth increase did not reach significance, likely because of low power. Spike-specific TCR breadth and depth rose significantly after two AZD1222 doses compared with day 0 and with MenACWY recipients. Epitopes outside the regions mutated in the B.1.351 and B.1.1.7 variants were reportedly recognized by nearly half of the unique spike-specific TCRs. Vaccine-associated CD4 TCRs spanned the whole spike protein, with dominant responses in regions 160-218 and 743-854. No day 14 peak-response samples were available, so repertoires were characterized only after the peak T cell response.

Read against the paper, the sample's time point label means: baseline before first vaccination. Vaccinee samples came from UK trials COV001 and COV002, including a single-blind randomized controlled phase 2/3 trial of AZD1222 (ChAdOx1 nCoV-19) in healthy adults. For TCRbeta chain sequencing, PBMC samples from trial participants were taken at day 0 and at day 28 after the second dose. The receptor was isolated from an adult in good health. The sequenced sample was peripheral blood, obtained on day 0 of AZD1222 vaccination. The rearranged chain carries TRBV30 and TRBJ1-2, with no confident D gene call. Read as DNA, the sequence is TGTGCCTGGAGTAGCTTCTATGGCTACACCTTC. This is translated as CAWSSFYGYTF.